This T cell receptor beta chain was found in a study of shared clonotypes between healthy human individuals. For this clone: Its specificity is not known.

The trim removed 5 bases at V and 2 bases at J, leaving 5 bases unmatched. This CDR3 comprises 16 residues. Germline CDR1 reads SGHAT; CDR2 reads FQNNGV. Assay: immunoSEQ multiplex PCR; the TCRdb copy retains only in-frame clones and omits some. The data hold 1.5 million to 1.9 million clones, with 98% observed a single time. Whole-study results and caveats: Against clonotypes common to all four donors, non-shared ones had lower generation probabilities.

This sequence joins TRBV11-2 and TRBJ2-2, with TRBD2 matching over 10 bases. The receptor was derived from a young man in good health. Source material: naive CD4+ T cells sorted from blood. Described subset: CD45RA+ positively selected. The CDR3 nucleotides are TGTGCCAGCAGCCGACGACTAGCGGGTAACACCGGGGAGCTGTTTTTT. Amino acids: CASSRRLAGNTGELFF.